This T cell receptor beta chain emerged from a study of regulatory T cells in long-lasting Graves disease. Study observations and caveats: Accuracy was perhaps lowered by the small sample size. In persistent patients, shared public clonotypes (over 2,500) outnumbered those in new patients (about 1,000).

At least ten counts were recorded for this clonotype. The antigen is undetermined. For TCR beta, libraries came from iRepertoire HTBI primers and Arm-PCR of CDR3 regions. One entry per CDR3 protein, called by TCRdb with MiXCR from the multiplex PCR reads. The sample has about 460,000 distinct CDR3 sequences, less than 15% seen once. Described time point: newly diagnosed GD, antithyroid drugs for less than 3 months. Construction of the TCR library relied on RNA isolated from PBMCs. The data also belong to a second study, concerning T cells in Graves' hyperthyroidism and ophthalmopathy. That investigation notes: First-round RT-PCR with HTBI primers amplified the TCR CDR3 region.

Sample: peripheral blood mononuclear cells (PBMCs), taken at new diagnosis, from a patient treated with antithyroid drugs. This clonotype was obtained from a woman aged 50 to 65 with Graves disease.

The CDR3 sequence: CSAAIAGTVTDTQYF. The CDR3 DNA is TGCAGTGCCGCTATAGCGGGGACAGTCACAGATACGCAGTATTTT. This chain links TRBV20-1 with TRBJ2-3; TRBD2 might be the D (8 bases). CDR1 is DFQATT, CDR2 SNEGSKA, per germline (reference sequence). The CDR3 extends over 15 amino acids. Trimming cost V 6 bases and J 2 bases, with 18 bases left between them.